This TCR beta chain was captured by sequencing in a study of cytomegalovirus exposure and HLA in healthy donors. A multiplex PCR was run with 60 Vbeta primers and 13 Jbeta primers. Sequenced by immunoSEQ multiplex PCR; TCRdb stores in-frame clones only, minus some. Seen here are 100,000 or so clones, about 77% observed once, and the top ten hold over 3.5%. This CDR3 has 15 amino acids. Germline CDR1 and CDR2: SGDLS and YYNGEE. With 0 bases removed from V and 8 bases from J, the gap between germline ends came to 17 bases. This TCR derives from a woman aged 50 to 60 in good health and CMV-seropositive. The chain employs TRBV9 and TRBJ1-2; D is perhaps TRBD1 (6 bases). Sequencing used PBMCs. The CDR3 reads CASSVVGGGLGGYTF. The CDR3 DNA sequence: TGTGCCAGCAGCGTAGTTGGGGGGGGCCTTGGAGGCTACACCTTC.